Listed below are T cell receptor beta chains from one sample, sequenced in a study of post-analysis software for immune sequencing data. TCRdb re-called the PCR reads with MiXCR, one entry per CDR3 protein. Among approximately 690,000 distinct CDR3 sequences listed, 55% to 60% were seen once. The specimen sequenced was blood. The origin of the receptors is a girl aged 2-10 years with multiple sclerosis. Each CDR3 is given with its conserved first and last residue. Each record gives: V gene, J gene, D gene, clone size, CDR3 DNA, CDR3 protein. D genes are given only for firm matches. Size tells how often a clone was seen (once, few, many) or the class of an expanded clone, and some rows leave it out.

V gene: TRBV29-1
J gene: TRBJ2-5
D gene: .
clone size: .
CDR3 DNA: TGCAGCGCCGGGGCGGGGAAGACCCAGTACTTC
CDR3 protein: CSAGAGKTQYF

V gene: TRBV7-2
J gene: TRBJ2-5
D gene: TRBD1
clone size: .
CDR3 DNA: TGTGCCAGCAGCTATGGACAGGGGATGGAGACCCAGTACTTC
CDR3 protein: CASSYGQGMETQYF

V gene: TRBV20-1
J gene: TRBJ2-1
D gene: TRBD2
clone size: .
CDR3 DNA: TGCAGTGCTATAGGACTAGCGGGAGGGGATGAGCAGTTCTTC
CDR3 protein: CSAIGLAGGDEQFF

V gene: TRBV12-3/TRBV12-4
J gene: TRBJ2-1
D gene: TRBD2
clone size: .
CDR3 DNA: TGTGCCAGCAGTCGCAGCGGGAGTGGAAATGAGCAGTTCTTC
CDR3 protein: CASSRSGSGNEQFF

V gene: TRBV5-1
J gene: TRBJ2-7
D gene: TRBD2
clone size: few
CDR3 DNA: TGCGCCAGCAAACCGCCCGGGAGGCAGCCCTACGAGCAGTACTTC
CDR3 protein: CASKPPGRQPYEQYF

V gene: TRBV10-3
J gene: TRBJ1-1
D gene: .
clone size: .
CDR3 DNA: TGTGCCATCAGTGTCGAGGGAAGAAGAGGGACTGAAGCTTTCTTT
CDR3 protein: CAISVEGRRGTEAFF

V gene: TRBV7-9
J gene: TRBJ2-5
D gene: TRBD1
clone size: .
CDR3 DNA: TGTGCCAGCCTTCTCGGACAGGGTAGTGAGACCCAGTACTTC
CDR3 protein: CASLLGQGSETQYF

V gene: TRBV20-1
J gene: TRBJ2-7
D gene: .
clone size: few
CDR3 DNA: TGCAGTGCTAGAGCGACAGCGATGAGCGAGCAGTACTTC
CDR3 protein: CSARATAMSEQYF

V gene: TRBV6-8
J gene: TRBJ2-1
D gene: .
clone size: .
CDR3 DNA: TGTGCCAGCAGTTACTCGGGGGATCTTTCGGGGGCCTACAATGAGCAGTTCTTC
CDR3 protein: CASSYSGDLSGAYNEQFF

V gene: TRBV6-6
J gene: TRBJ2-7
D gene: .
clone size: .
CDR3 DNA: TGTGCCAGCAGTTACACGCCCGATGGGGTTTACGAGCAGTACTTC
CDR3 protein: CASSYTPDGVYEQYF

V gene: TRBV6-5
J gene: TRBJ2-3
D gene: .
clone size: few
CDR3 DNA: TGTGCCAGCAGGCCAGGTTATAGCTCAGATACGCAGTATTTT
CDR3 protein: CASRPGYSSDTQYF

V gene: TRBV5-1
J gene: TRBJ2-2
D gene: .
clone size: few
CDR3 DNA: TGCGCCAGCAGCTTGGACGGGGCCGGGGAGCTGTTTTTT
CDR3 protein: CASSLDGAGELFF

V gene: TRBV5-5
J gene: TRBJ2-1
D gene: TRBD1
clone size: few
CDR3 DNA: TGTGCCAGCAGCTTATGGGACAGCTCCTACAATGAGCAGTTCTTC
CDR3 protein: CASSLWDSSYNEQFF

V gene: TRBV29-1
J gene: TRBJ1-1
D gene: .
clone size: few
CDR3 DNA: TGCAGCGTTGGACCCGGTGGCACTGAAGCTTTCTTT
CDR3 protein: CSVGPGGTEAFF

V gene: TRBV4-1
J gene: TRBJ2-7
D gene: .
clone size: few
CDR3 DNA: TGCGCCAGCAGCCCCTCCCCGGGCTGGTACGAGCAGTACTTC
CDR3 protein: CASSPSPGWYEQYF

V gene: TRBV21-1
J gene: TRBJ2-3
D gene: .
clone size: .
CDR3 DNA: TGTGCCAGCAGCAAAATAACGATAGGCGGGGGGCTCACAGATACGCAGTATTTT
CDR3 protein: CASSKITIGGGLTDTQYF